This T cell receptor beta chain originates from a study of CD8 T cells in ankylosing spondylitis. General study results and limits: Made up of about eight highly homologous variants, a TCR beta motif appeared characteristic of ankylosing spondylitis blood. Previously reported in reactive arthritis synovial fluid and blood were some of the motif variants. It was reported that disease-linked clones were significantly enriched in matched ankylosing spondylitis synovial fluid.

Germline V gene data show CDR1 as SGHAT and CDR2 as FQNNGV. V gave up 1 base and J gave up 4 bases, with 13 bases separating them. The CDR3 is 15 residues long. Quantitative 5'-RACE with molecular barcodes produced the TCR beta libraries. TCRdb fed the 5' RACE reads into MiXCR, producing one record per CDR3 protein. Of about 150,000 distinct CDR3 sequences in the sample, 40% to 50% were seen once. Notes on this clonotype: Its target is unknown.

The sequenced material came from synovial fluid, either unsorted or a sorted T cell fraction (not recorded which). The chain employs TRBV11-2 and TRBJ1-1, with D maybe TRBD1 (5 bases). This TCR was recovered from a male donor with ankylosing spondylitis. CDR3 sequence: CASSLAGVFATEAFF. DNA of the CDR3: TGTGCCAGCAGCTTAGCGGGGGTTTTTGCCACTGAAGCTTTCTTT.